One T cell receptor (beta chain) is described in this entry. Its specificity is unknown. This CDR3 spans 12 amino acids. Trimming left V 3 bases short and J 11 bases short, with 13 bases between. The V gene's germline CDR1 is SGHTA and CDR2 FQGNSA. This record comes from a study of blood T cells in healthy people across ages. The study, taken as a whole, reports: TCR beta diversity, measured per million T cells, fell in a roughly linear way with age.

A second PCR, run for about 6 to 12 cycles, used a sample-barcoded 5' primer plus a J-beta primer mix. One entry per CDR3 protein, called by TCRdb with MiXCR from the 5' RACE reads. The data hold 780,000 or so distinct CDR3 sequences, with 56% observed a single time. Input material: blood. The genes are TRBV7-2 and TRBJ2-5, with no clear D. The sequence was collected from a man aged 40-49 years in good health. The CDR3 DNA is TGTGCCAGCAGCTTTTTTATCGGTGAGCAGTACTTC. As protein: CASSFFIGEQYF. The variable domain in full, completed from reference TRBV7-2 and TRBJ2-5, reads GAGVSQSPSNKVTEKGKDVELRCDPISGHTALYWYRQSLGQGLEFLIYFQGNSAPDKSGLPSDRFSAERTGGSVSTLTIQRTQQEDSAVYLCASSFFIGEQYFGPGTRLLVL.